This T cell receptor (beta chain) stems from a study of Graves' ophthalmopathy and Graves' hyperthyroidism. Looked up from germline, CDR1 is DFQATT and CDR2 is SNEGSKA (reference sequence). The CDR3 spans 14 residues. V lost 6 bases to trimming and J lost 4 bases; unmatched junction nucleotides: 11. Other autoimmune diseases, uncontrolled infections, pregnancy or lactation ruled patients out of participation. TCR beta CDR3 amplification used RNA transcripts. The authors performed first-round RT-PCR with HTBI primers and then a second-round multiplex PCR. TCRdb ran MiXCR on the multiplex PCR reads and lists one entry per CDR3 protein. The sample consists of around 670,000 distinct CDR3 sequences, approximately 40% of them appearing once.

What was sequenced was peripheral blood. The rearrangement uses TRBV20-1 and TRBJ2-7; the match to TRBD1 covers 8 bases. The origin of this receptor is an adult man with Graves' ophthalmopathy. This CDR3 is CSATDRGIRYEQYF. The DNA of the CDR3 is TGCAGTGCGACTGACAGGGGAATCCGATACGAGCAGTACTTC.